What follows are 13 T cell receptor beta chains derived from one specimen sequenced in a study of cytomegalovirus exposure and HLA in healthy donors. The PCR made use of 60 Vbeta and 13 Jbeta primers. This table comes from immunoSEQ multiplex PCR, and its TCRdb copy is limited to in-frame clones, with some not included. The sample records roughly 100,000 clones, 79% being singletons. The sample was PBMCs. Every receptor here comes from a man in his forties or fifties in good health and CMV-seropositive.

This clone was detected only once. The chain employs TRBV5-1 and TRBJ1-2; D is perhaps TRBD1 (6 bases). With 4 bases removed from V and 8 bases from J, the gap between germline ends came to 15 bases. The CDR3 spans 13 residues. CDR1 is SGHRS and CDR2 is YFSETQ in the germline V gene. CDR3 in DNA: TGCGCCAGCAGCCTGGCCGGGACACGGGGCTACACCTTC. This codes for CASSLAGTRGYTF.

The chain has TRBV29-1 and TRBJ1-3, with 11 bases matching TRBD1. The CDR3 totals 13 residues. V gave up 6 bases and J gave up 6 bases; unmatched junction bases: 4. Germline V gene lookup returns CDR1 SQVTM and CDR2 ANQGSEA. As DNA, the CDR3 is TGCAGCGTCCGGACAGGGGGCCAAAACACCATATATTTT. This translates into CSVRTGGQNTIYF.

The J gene is TRBJ2-7, the V gene TRBV7-2; TRBD2 matches at 8 bases. V trimming: 1 base; J trimming: 2 bases; junction bases outside the gene matches: 13. CDR1 and CDR2 (germline): SGHTA, FQGNSA. The CDR3 is made up of 18 amino acids. The CDR3 spells CASSLVAKRQRGPYEQYF. The CDR3 region has the DNA TGTGCCAGCAGCTTAGTCGCCAAGAGGCAGCGGGGGCCCTACGAGCAGTACTTC.

This sequence joins TRBV27 and TRBJ2-5; 10 bases are a match to TRBD2. The CDR3 spans 17 residues. From germline, CDR1 is MNHEY and CDR2 SMNVEV (reference sequence). The junction had 19 bases not matched to a gene; V was cut back by 10 bases and J by 5 bases. The CDR3 DNA reads as TGTGCCACCTCCAGGACTAGCGGAGGGGGGTTCTTTGAGACCCAGTACTTC. Translation gives CATSRTSGGGFFETQYF.

The chain has TRBV5-8 and TRBJ1-6; tentative D call: TRBD1 (6 bases). The CDR3 spans 15 residues. V lost 2 bases and J 7 bases, leaving 13 bases between the germline ends. Germline CDR1 is SGHTS and CDR2 is YDEGEE. CDR3: CASSFEDRGNSPLHF. DNA of the CDR3: TGTGCCAGCAGCTTTGAGGACAGAGGAAATTCACCCCTCCACTTT.

The chain uses TRBV6-1 and TRBJ2-5; 9 nucleotides line up with TRBD1. TRBJ2-7 matches the DNA end more closely, so the J call is doubtful. CDR3 size: 14 residues. Per the germline V gene, CDR1 is MNHNS and CDR2 is SASEGT. The CDR3: CASSSGTGMGEQYF. The CDR3 DNA reads as TGTGCCAGCAGCAGCGGGACAGGGATGGGCGAGCAGTACTTC.

The CDR3: CASRAGTGDMYEQYF. The DNA of the CDR3 is TGTGCCAGCAGGGCCGGGACAGGGGATATGTACGAGCAGTACTTC. V is TRBV6-5 and J is TRBJ2-7; 10 bases are a match to TRBD1. The germline gives CDR1 MNHEY, CDR2 SVGAGI. V was clipped by 6 bases and J by 4 bases; unmatched bases: 9. The CDR3 runs 15 residues.

This sequence joins TRBV11-2 and TRBJ2-6, with 8 bases matching TRBD2. The CDR3 length is 19 residues. Germline V CDR1 and CDR2: SGHAT, FQNNGV. V lost 5 bases to trimming and J lost 0 bases; unmatched junction nucleotides: 12. Here the CDR3 DNA reads TGTGCCAGCAGCACCTTCATTCGGGGGGGGCCCTCTGGGGCCAACGTCCTGACTTTC. It is translated as CASSTFIRGGPSGANVLTF.

This rearrangement joins TRBV6-1 to TRBJ2-1; 9 bases fit TRBD2. The ends lost 7 bases at V and 7 bases at J; junction bases unmatched: 11. Germline assignment: CDR1 MNHNS and CDR2 SASEGT. The CDR3 extends over 15 amino acids. The CDR3 DNA follows: TGTGCCAGCACCACCAGCGGGAGGAGATTGAATGAGCAGTTCTTC. Translating it yields CASTTSGRRLNEQFF.

This clone was recorded a few times. The chain carries TRBV6-1 and TRBJ1-5; maybe TRBD1 (5 bases). Trimming took 7 bases from V and 9 from J, leaving 13 bases between them. There are 12 residues in the CDR3. Germline V gene sequence: CDR1 MNHNS, CDR2 SASEGT. CDR3 protein: CASNPGPGPQHF. Here the CDR3 DNA reads TGTGCCAGCAACCCAGGGCCGGGGCCCCAGCATTTT.

The rearrangement links TRBV5-1 to TRBJ1-1, with D tentatively TRBD1 (6 bases). Germline lookup yields CDR1 SGHRS and CDR2 YFSETQ. The V and J ends lost 4 bases and 0 bases respectively, with 16 bases between them. The CDR3 is 16 residues long. CDR3 amino acids: CASSPGGPKVNTEAFF. The CDR3 nucleotides are TGCGCCAGCAGCCCCGGGGGGCCAAAAGTGAACACTGAAGCTTTCTTT.

This rearrangement joins TRBV13 to TRBJ2-3, with 9 bases lining up with TRBD1. This CDR3 has 14 amino acids. Germline CDR1 reads PRHDT; CDR2 reads FYEKMQ (reference sequence). The ends lost 5 bases at V and 8 bases at J; junction bases unmatched: 8. CDR3 sequence: CASSLGQGKGTQYF. CDR3 DNA sequence: TGTGCCAGCAGCCTCGGACAGGGGAAGGGTACGCAGTATTTT.

The chain couples TRBV27 to TRBJ1-2; 9 nucleotides align to TRBD1. The CDR3 has 15 residues. Germline V gives CDR1 MNHEY, CDR2 SMNVEV (reference sequence). The ends lost 2 bases at V and 4 bases at J; junction bases unmatched: 5. The CDR3: CASSLNRGQGYGYTF. DNA for the CDR3: TGTGCCAGCAGTTTAAACAGGGGGCAAGGCTATGGCTACACCTTC.